The clone carrying this T cell receptor beta chain has more than one count but fewer than ten. Trimming stripped 7 bases from V and 6 bases from J, with 13 bases between. This CDR3 comprises 12 residues. Germline V gene lookup returns CDR1 MNHNY and CDR2 SVGAGI (reference sequence). Treatment of the sample: oral pan-JAK inhibitor, 5-10 mg twice daily. Reverse transcription of extracted RNA yielded cDNA, which provided the sequencing template. Using immunoSEQ multiplex PCR, the repertoire was profiled, and TCRdb retains in-frame clones only, with some absent. This repertoire shows just under 65,000 clones, 46% found once; its top ten account for roughly 22%. The data are from a study of CD8+ T cells in alopecia areata.

The chain employs TRBV6-6 and TRBJ2-7; either TRBD1 or TRBD2 may fit D (5 bases each). The source material was CD8+ T cells sorted from blood, sampled around week 37, from a patient treated with tofacitinib. This sequence originates from a human donor with alopecia areata. The CDR3 region has the DNA TGTGCCAGCACGGGGCTGGGTCGCGAGCAGTACTTC. Its protein product is CASTGLGREQYF.